Listed below are T cell receptor beta chains from one sample, sequenced in a study of graft-versus-host responses after intestinal transplantation. These receptors' antigens are unknown. TCRdb keeps only in-frame clones here, not all; method: immunoSEQ multiplex PCR. The data contain about 73,000 clones, around 90% of them singletons. Sequencing used unstimulated CD8+ T cells sorted from spleen or lymph node cells, obtained before transplant. The receptors were sampled from a human donor who was the organ donor for an intestinal transplant. Each CDR3 is given with its conserved first and last residue. The D gene is left open where the match is weak. Only some rows state a clone size, as once, few, many or a class for expanded clones.

V gene,clone size,D gene,J gene,CDR3 DNA,CDR3 protein
TRBV27,.,.,TRBJ2-1,TGTGCCAGCAGCCGTCTCGTCGGCTACAATGAGCAGTTCTTC,CASSRLVGYNEQFF
TRBV6-5,.,.,TRBJ1-2,TGTGCCAGCAGTTACGGGGAGGGCGTCTACACCTTC,CASSYGEGVYTF
TRBV2,.,.,TRBJ1-3,TGTGCCAGCAGTGATCAGGGCCCGAGCTCTGGAAACACCATATATTTT,CASSDQGPSSGNTIYF
TRBV11-3,once,.,TRBJ2-5,TGTGCCAGCAGGCGACTCCATAATCCACAAGAGACCCAGTACTTC,CASRRLHNPQETQYF
TRBV28,.,.,TRBJ1-5,TGTGCCACCCTGCAGGGGAGCGGTCTAAATCAGCCCCAGCATTTT,CATLQGSGLNQPQHF
TRBV19,.,.,TRBJ2-2,TGTGCCAGTAGTATCCCCCGGGGGGCAATAGGCGACACCGGGGAGCTGTTTTTT,CASSIPRGAIGDTGELFF
TRBV5-6,.,TRBD1,TRBJ1-2,TGTGCCAGCAGCTTGCCTCCCGGACAGGGGGTCTATGGCTACACCTTC,CASSLPPGQGVYGYTF
TRBV2,.,.,TRBJ2-3,TGTGCCAGCAGAGGCTTAGCGGGGACAGGGGATACGCAGTATTTT,CASRGLAGTGDTQYF
TRBV30,.,.,TRBJ2-3,TGTGCCTGGAGGGACATTTCCACAGATACGCAGTATTTT,CAWRDISTDTQYF
TRBV7-2,.,TRBD1,TRBJ1-4,TGTGCCAGCAGCCCACACCCCGGGACAGGGAATGAAAAACTGTTTTTT,CASSPHPGTGNEKLFF
TRBV7-3,once,TRBD2,TRBJ2-5,TGTGCCAGCAGCTTAAGTGGCGGGGGAGTAAAGGAGACCCAGTACTTC,CASSLSGGGVKETQYF
TRBV2,.,.,TRBJ2-6,TGTGCCAGCGGGGGACTCCTCCGCTCTGGGGCCAACGTCCTGACTTTC,CASGGLLRSGANVLTF
TRBV28,once,.,TRBJ1-3,TGTGCCAGCAGTTTAACAGGTTTATCTGGAAACACCATATATTTT,CASSLTGLSGNTIYF
TRBV7-9,.,.,TRBJ1-4,TGTGCCAGCAGCTGGGGGGGGGCCTTTGAAAAACTGTTTTTT,CASSWGGAFEKLFF
TRBV28,.,TRBD2,TRBJ2-1,TGTGCCAGCAGCCTGGGGGGGTACAATGAGCAGTTCTTC,CASSLGGYNEQFF
TRBV27,.,.,TRBJ1-4,TGTGCCAGCAGTTTCTCAGGGGCCGCCTTAAATGAAAAACTGTTTTTT,CASSFSGAALNEKLFF
TRBV7-9,.,TRBD2,TRBJ2-5,TGTGCCAGCAGCTTAGGGGGGATAGCGGGACAAGAGACCCAGTACTTC,CASSLGGIAGQETQYF
TRBV19,.,.,TRBJ2-5,TGTGCCAGTAGGAGACTGGAGCAAGAGACCCAGTACTTC,CASRRLEQETQYF
TRBV29-1,.,TRBD1,TRBJ2-1,TGCAGCGGCGCCGACAGGGGTCCATCGGGCGATGAGCAGTTCTTC,CSGADRGPSGDEQFF
TRBV4-1,few,.,TRBJ1-2,TGCGCCAGCAGCCAGGGTGAAAGGGGGTTGATTGGCTACACCTTC,CASSQGERGLIGYTF
TRBV5-6,few,.,TRBJ1-2,TGTGCCAGCAGCCGTGGGGGGGAGAACTATGGCTACACCTTC,CASSRGGENYGYTF
TRBV28,.,.,TRBJ1-6,TGTGCCAGCAGGGAACCGGGACACTCTTATTATAATTCACCCCTCCACTTT,CASREPGHSYYNSPLHF
TRBV19,.,TRBD1,TRBJ1-1,TGTGCCACCAAGACAGGGCCCACTGAAGCTTTCTTT,CATKTGPTEAFF
TRBV27,.,TRBD1,TRBJ1-2,TGTGCCAGCAGTTTGGCGGGACAGGGCTACTATGGCTACACCTTC,CASSLAGQGYYGYTF
TRBV7-2,.,.,TRBJ1-5,TGTGCCAGCAGCTTAGCGGGGCAGGGGATTCAGCCCCAGCATTTT,CASSLAGQGIQPQHF
TRBV4-3,.,.,TRBJ1-5,TGCGCCAGCAGCCAAGATCGTAGAGCTAACAATCAGCCCCAGCATTTT,CASSQDRRANNQPQHF